Sequencing of this T cell receptor (beta chain) was carried out in a study of molecular identifiers for immune sequencing clone quantification (dated by TCRdb to 2016 to 2019). Study-level background: For a replicate experiment, RNA from around 20,000 or 99,000 naive CD8 T cells was divided into five aliquots, of which four were sequenced. This methods study used CD8 T cells to benchmark TCR RNA copy counting and molecular-identifier clustering-based TCR repertoire sequencing (MIDCIRS). The investigation overall reported the following: Spiked-in Jurkat TCR RNA equal to a single cell's worth was reported to be detectable even within 1,100,000 naive CD8 T cells. Modeling estimated roughly 3.2 recovered TCR RNA copies per cell, compared with 8.5 to 10 by digital PCR, which implies 30% to 35% capture efficiency. Without barcode sub-clustering, chimeric consensus sequences inflated TCR diversity; chimeras reached as high as 47%. Spiked-in Jurkat TCR RNA (about ten copies' worth), which is not part of the donor repertoire, was contained in the naive libraries. In CMV-specific effector cells, clones with more than 20 RNA copies contained over 98% of molecules, whereas in naive cells such clones contained under 1% of molecules. The sizes of highly expanded clones could end up underestimated when identical TCR molecules share a barcode.

Libraries of naive CD8 T cells were built from anywhere between roughly 17,000 and 1,000,000 sorted cells, with 10%, 30% or 50% of the purified RNA used. Naive CD8 T cells, defined as CD8+CD4-CCR7+CD45RA+, were FACS-sorted into RLT Plus buffer on a BD FACSAria II. Roughly nine TCR copies' worth of Jurkat RNA were spiked into roughly 20,000-1,000,000 naive CD8 T cell samples to test detection sensitivity. Enrichment of CD8 T cells was done with RosetteSep CD8+ T Cell Enrichment Cocktail plus Ficoll-Paque, and ACK red cell lysis came afterward. As to this clonotype: There is no known antigen for this receptor. No quality values exist for individual bases; no much larger clone is one base distant.

Library preparation used PCR. Sequencing was performed on a NextSeq 500. Bulk TCR libraries were made following a previously described method, with the TCR primers given in Table S5. Total RNA was purified with the Qiagen AllPrep DNA/RNA kit. Before analysis, reads from multiple sequencing runs of the same library were pooled. As for how the authors treated the data: Reads were retained only if an exact TCR constant sequence was present, and the retained reads were trimmed to 150 nt and grouped according to their 12-nt molecular barcodes. Reads inside each barcode group were sub-clustered using a 15% Levenshtein threshold, and a quality-weighted consensus sequence was constructed for each RNA molecule. Non-functional sequences were discarded, and so were lower-count sequences lying one edit away from another sequence. Based on fitting two negative binomial distributions, any barcode sub-cluster with under 20% of the maximum read count was discarded. The public reads were quality trimmed at Q25 with fastp and then assembled into clones with MiXCR by TCRdb, keeping productive beta chains. Each CDR3 protein appears once, grouped with its most common genes and DNA. What appears here as the V and J calls and clone size reflects TCRdb's work, not the paper's. This sample gives nearly 55,000 distinct CDR3 sequences in total; 35% to 40% of them show up just once. The ten largest clones take up about 4.1% of the sample.

CDR1 and CDR2 are read off the germline V gene (reference sequence) as MNHEY and SMNVEV. The CDR3 has 15 amino acids, counting the end cysteine and phenylalanine. The read is trimmed to its CDR3 DNA, 45 bases read in frame from base 1. V drops 2 bases and J drops 7 bases, leaving 17 bases in between. The receptor chain draws on TRBV27 and TRBJ2-5; no D gene is confidently identified. This receptor was identified in a human donor in good health. Some libraries in this study had Jurkat cell RNA spiked in. The sequenced sample consisted of naive CD8+ T cells from blood, with Jurkat cell RNA spiked in. Explained via the paper, the cell subset or site label denotes: FACS-sorted CD8+CD4-CCR7+CD45RA+ naive T cells. CDR3 region: CASSLMYSTNLTQYF. The DNA is as follows: TGTGCCAGCAGTTTAATGTACAGCACTAACTTGACCCAGTACTTC.